This record covers a single T cell receptor beta chain. The record originates from a study of blood T cell repertoires in COVID-19. Study background: Samples came from the United States, Italy and Spain, spanning acute and convalescent COVID-19.

Seattle participants joined during active infection and were tracked over time. Germline V gene lookup returns CDR1 LNHNV and CDR2 YYDKDF (reference sequence). The ends lost 3 bases at V and 4 bases at J; junction bases unmatched: 1. The CDR3 covers 14 residues. Authors' analysis steps: Reference gene primer amplification yielded estimated nucleated cell counts. The protocol was immunoSEQ multiplex PCR, while the TCRdb copy is restricted to in-frame clones and leaves out a portion. That table furnishes V, J and clone size, whereas the DNA furnished D and trimming. The sample carries about 190,000 clones, 82% recorded once.

The specimen was peripheral blood. V and J are TRBV15 and TRBJ2-3, with TRBD1 identical over 10 bases. The TCR was taken from a woman aged 55-69 years with COVID-19, enrolled during active disease. The CDR3 loop is CATSRGTGADTQYF. As DNA, the CDR3 is TGTGCCACCAGCAGGGGGACAGGGGCAGATACGCAGTATTTT.